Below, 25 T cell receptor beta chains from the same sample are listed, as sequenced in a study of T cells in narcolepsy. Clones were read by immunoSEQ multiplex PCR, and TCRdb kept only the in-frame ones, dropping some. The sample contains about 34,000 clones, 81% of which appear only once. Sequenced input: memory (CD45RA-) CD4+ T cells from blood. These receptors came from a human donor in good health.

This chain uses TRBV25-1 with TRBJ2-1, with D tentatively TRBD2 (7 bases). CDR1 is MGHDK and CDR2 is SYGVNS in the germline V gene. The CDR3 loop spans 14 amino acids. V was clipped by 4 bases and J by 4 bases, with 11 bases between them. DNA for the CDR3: TGTGCCAGCAGTGGGGGGGGCAATTACAATGAGCAGTTCTTC. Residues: CASSGGGNYNEQFF.

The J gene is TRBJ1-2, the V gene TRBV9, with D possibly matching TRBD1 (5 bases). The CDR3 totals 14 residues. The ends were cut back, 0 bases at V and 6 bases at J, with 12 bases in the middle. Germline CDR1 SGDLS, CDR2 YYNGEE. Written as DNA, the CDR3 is TGTGCCAGCAGCGTAGAGGGACCCTGGAATGGCTACACCTTC. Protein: CASSVEGPWNGYTF.

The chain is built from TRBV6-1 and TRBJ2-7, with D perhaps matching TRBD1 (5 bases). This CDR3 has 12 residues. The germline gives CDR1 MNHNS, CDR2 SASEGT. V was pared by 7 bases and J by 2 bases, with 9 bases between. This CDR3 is CASKDNPYEQYF. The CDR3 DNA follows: TGTGCCAGCAAGGACAATCCCTACGAGCAGTACTTC.

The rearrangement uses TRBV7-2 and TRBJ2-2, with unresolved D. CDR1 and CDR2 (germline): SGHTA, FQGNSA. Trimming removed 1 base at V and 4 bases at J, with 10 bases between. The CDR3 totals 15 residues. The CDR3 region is CASSLVGGVTGELFF. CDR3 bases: TGTGCCAGCAGCTTAGTGGGCGGAGTCACCGGGGAGCTGTTTTTT.

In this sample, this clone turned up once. The CDR3 spells CASSLAGDARNTGELFF. The CDR3 region has the DNA TGCGCCAGCAGCTTGGCCGGCGACGCTCGGAACACCGGGGAGCTGTTTTTT. The chain links TRBV5-1 to TRBJ2-2; D gene uncertain. The V and J ends lost 0 bases and 1 base respectively, with 13 bases between them. Germline V lookup: CDR1 SGHRS, CDR2 YFSETQ. This CDR3 has 17 residues.

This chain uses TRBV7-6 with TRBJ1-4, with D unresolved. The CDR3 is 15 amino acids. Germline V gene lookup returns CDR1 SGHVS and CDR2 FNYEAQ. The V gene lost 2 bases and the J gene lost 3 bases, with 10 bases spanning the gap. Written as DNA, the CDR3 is TGTGCCAGCAGCTTAACCACTCTACCTAATGAAAAACTGTTTTTT. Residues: CASSLTTLPNEKLFF.

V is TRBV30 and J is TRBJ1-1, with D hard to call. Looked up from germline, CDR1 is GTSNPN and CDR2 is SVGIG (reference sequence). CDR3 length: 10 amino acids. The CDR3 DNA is TGTGCGGCGGCAGGACTCAAAGCTTTCTTT. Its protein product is CAAAGLKAFF.

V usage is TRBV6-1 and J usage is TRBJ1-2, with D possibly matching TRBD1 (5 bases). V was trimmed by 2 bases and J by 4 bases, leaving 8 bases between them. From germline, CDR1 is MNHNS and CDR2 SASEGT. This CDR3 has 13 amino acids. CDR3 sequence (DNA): TGTGCCAGCAGTGAATGGCAGGGCTATGGCTACACCTTC. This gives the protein CASSEWQGYGYTF.

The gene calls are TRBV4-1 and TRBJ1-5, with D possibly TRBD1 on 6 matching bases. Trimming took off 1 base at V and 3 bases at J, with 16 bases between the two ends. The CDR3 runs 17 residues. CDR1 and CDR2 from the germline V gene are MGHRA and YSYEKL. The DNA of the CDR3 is TGCGCCAGCAGCCAAGTTGGACAGCGTTGGTACAATCAGCCCCAGCATTTT. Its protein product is CASSQVGQRWYNQPQHF.

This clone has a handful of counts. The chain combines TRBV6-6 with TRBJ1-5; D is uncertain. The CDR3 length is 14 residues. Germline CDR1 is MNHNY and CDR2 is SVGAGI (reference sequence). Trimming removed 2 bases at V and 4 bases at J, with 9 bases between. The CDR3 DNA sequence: TGTGCCAGCAGTTACAGGGTAGGGAATCAGCCCCAGCATTTT. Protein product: CASSYRVGNQPQHF.

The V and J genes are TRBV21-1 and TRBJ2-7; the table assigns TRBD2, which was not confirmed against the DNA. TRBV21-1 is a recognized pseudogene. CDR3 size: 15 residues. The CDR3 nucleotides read TGTGCCAGCAGCAAAACCGGACTTGAGGGATACGAGCAGTACTTC. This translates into CASSKTGLEGYEQYF.

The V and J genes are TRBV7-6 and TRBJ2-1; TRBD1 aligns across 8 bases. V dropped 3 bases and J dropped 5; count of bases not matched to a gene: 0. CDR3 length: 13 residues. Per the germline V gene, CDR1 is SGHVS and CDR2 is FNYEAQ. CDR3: CASSLGQDNEQFF. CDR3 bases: TGTGCCAGCAGCTTGGGACAGGACAATGAGCAGTTCTTC.

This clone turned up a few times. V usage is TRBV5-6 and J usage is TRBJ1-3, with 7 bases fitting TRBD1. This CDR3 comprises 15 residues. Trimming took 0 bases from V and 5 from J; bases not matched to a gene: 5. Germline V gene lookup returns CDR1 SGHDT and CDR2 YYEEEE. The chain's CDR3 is CASSLVGTARNTIYF. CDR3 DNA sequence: TGTGCCAGCAGCTTGGTCGGGACAGCACGAAACACCATATATTTT.

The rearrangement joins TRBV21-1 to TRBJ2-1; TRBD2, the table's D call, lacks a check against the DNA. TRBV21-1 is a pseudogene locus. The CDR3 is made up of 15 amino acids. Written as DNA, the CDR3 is TGTGCCAGCAGCAAAAGATATGCCTTCGGTGCGGAGCAGTTCTTC. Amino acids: CASSKRYAFGAEQFF.

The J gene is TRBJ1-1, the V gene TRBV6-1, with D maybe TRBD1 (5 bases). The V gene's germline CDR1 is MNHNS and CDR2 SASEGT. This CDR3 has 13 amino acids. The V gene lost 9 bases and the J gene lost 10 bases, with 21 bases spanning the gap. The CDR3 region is CASKRDSASGAFF. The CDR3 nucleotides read TGTGCCAGTAAACGGGACTCAGCGTCAGGAGCTTTCTTT.

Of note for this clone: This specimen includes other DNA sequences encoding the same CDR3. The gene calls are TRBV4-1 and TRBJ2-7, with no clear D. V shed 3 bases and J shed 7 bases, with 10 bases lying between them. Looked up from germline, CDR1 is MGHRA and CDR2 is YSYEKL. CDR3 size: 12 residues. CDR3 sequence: CASSQLSGEQYF. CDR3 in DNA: TGCGCCAGCAGCCAGTTATCTGGGGAGCAGTACTTC.

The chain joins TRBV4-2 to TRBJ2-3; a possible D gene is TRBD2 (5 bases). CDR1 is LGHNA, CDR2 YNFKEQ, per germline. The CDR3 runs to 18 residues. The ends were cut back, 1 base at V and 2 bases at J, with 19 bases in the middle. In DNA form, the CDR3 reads TGTGCCAGCAGCCAAGCTCGTGCCCCCAGCCGGGACACAGATACGCAGTATTTT. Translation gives CASSQARAPSRDTDTQYF.

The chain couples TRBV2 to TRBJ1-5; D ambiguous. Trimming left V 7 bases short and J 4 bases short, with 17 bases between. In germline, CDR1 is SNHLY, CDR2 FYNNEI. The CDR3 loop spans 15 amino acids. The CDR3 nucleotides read TGTGCCAGCACCGAAAGCCGGGCCTTTAATCAGCCCCAGCATTTT. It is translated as CASTESRAFNQPQHF.

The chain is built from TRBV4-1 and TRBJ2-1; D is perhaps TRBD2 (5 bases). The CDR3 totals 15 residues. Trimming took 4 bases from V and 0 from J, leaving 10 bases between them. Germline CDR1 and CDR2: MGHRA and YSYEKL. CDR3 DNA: TGCGCCAGCAGCCCGACCGGGGTCTCCTACAATGAGCAGTTCTTC. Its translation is CASSPTGVSYNEQFF.

DNA of the CDR3: TGTGCCAGCTCACCACCGGGCACCGGGGAGCTGTTTTTT. Translation gives CASSPPGTGELFF. The rearrangement uses TRBV18 and TRBJ2-2; D is uncertain. The germline CDR1 and CDR2 sequences are KGHSH and LQKENI. V lost 0 bases to trimming and J lost 4 bases, with 3 bases between them. The CDR3 is 13 residues long.

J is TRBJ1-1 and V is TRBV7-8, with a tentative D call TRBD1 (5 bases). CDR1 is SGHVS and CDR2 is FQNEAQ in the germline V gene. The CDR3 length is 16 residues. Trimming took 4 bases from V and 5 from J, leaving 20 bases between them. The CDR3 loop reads CASSSQGAFRGTEAFF. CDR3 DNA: TGTGCCAGCAGCTCACAAGGGGCTTTTCGCGGGACTGAAGCTTTCTTT.

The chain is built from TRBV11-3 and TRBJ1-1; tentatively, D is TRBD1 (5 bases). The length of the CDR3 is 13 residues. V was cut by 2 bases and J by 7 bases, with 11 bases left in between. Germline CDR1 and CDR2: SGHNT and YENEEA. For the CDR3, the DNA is TGTGCCAGCAGCTTAAGCGGGGCCAGTGAAGCTTTCTTT. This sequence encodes CASSLSGASEAFF.

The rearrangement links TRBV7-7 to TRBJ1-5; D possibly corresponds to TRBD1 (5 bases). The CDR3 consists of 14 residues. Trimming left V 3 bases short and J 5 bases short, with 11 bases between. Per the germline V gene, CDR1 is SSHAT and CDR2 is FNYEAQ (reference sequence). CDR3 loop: CASSFRGGDQPQHF. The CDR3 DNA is TGTGCCAGCAGCTTCCGGGGAGGGGATCAGCCCCAGCATTTT.

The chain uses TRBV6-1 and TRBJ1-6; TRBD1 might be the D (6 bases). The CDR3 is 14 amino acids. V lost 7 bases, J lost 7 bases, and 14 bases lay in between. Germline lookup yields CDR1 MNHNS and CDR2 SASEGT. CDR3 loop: CASMRDRLNSPLHF. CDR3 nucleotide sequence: TGTGCCAGCATGAGAGACAGGCTAAATTCACCCCTCCACTTT.

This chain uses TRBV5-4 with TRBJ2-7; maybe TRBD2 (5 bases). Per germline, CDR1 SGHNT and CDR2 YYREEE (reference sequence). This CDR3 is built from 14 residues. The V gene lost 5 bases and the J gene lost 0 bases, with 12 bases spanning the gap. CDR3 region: CASSVSGSSYEQYF. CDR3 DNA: TGTGCCAGCAGTGTCTCGGGAAGCTCCTACGAGCAGTACTTC.